This T cell receptor beta chain was identified in a study of PD-1 blockade in mismatch repair-deficient tumors. Study-level background: Patients had around 11 mismatch repair-deficient cancer types, all previously treated and progressing.

The CDR3 totals 16 residues. Germline lookup yields CDR1 SGHNT and CDR2 YYREEE (reference sequence). V shed 2 bases and J 4 bases; nucleotides not matched to a gene: 3. TCR sequencing covered three patients who responded to pembrolizumab. The table came from immunoSEQ multiplex PCR; TCRdb's copy has only in-frame clones and leaves some out. The data contain about 100,000 clones, about 79% of them seen just once; the ten biggest clones take up around 5.8%. General observations from the study: After pembrolizumab, tumor-resident clones rose rapidly, then generally contracted before radiologic responses.

On this clone itself: Its matching antigen is unknown.

The genes are TRBV5-4 and TRBJ2-3; 14 bases are shared with TRBD2. The sequencing used peripheral blood, collected approximately 35 weeks after starting pembrolizumab. This TCR was sampled from an adult with mismatch repair-deficient cancer. The CDR3 DNA follows: TGTGCCAGCAGCTTCAGACTAGCGGGAGGGGCAGATACGCAGTATTTT. Translating it yields CASSFRLAGGADTQYF.